Below are 28 T cell receptor beta chains sequenced from a single sample in a study of Tregs in tolerant kidney transplant recipients (dated by TCRdb to between 2017 and 2020). The library came from the immunoSEQ multiplex PCR assay. In its TCRdb copy, this immuneACCESS table keeps in-frame sequences only and misses some clones. Where compared with another copy, unresolved V genes explain less than half of these, and the others have no known cause. Within this sample are about 87,000 clones, with approximately 93% of them counted one time only. Of the sample, 0.46% is held by the ten largest clones. The sample's time point label, in plain terms: blood sample drawn before combined kidney and bone marrow transplant. The sample was CD4+ T cells from blood, taken before the transplant. The receptors shown here come from a human donor who received a combined kidney and bone marrow transplant.

V and J are TRBV4-1 and TRBJ2-1; 7 bases align to TRBD2. From germline, CDR1 is MGHRA and CDR2 YSYEKL. The CDR3 contains 18 residues. Trimming took 0 bases from V and 1 from J; bases not matched to a gene: 9. The CDR3 loop reads CASSQEGSGALSYNEQFF. The CDR3 DNA is TGCGCCAGCAGCCAAGAGGGGAGCGGGGCCCTTTCCTACAATGAGCAGTTCTTC.

The table lists this clone with a count of one. The V gene is TRBV5-5, the J gene TRBJ2-7; D might be TRBD1 (5 bases). The V end lost 4 bases, the J end lost 3 bases, and 11 bases lay between the germline ends. CDR1 SGHKS and CDR2 YYEKEE come from the germline V gene (reference sequence). The length of the CDR3 is 13 residues. CDR3 protein: CASSPDTFYEQYF. The CDR3 nucleotides read TGTGCCAGCAGCCCGGACACATTCTACGAGCAGTACTTC.

This chain uses TRBV13 with TRBJ2-3; D may be TRBD2 (5 bases). The ends were cut back, 4 bases at V and 2 bases at J, with 16 bases in the middle. Germline CDR1 and CDR2: PRHDT and FYEKMQ (reference sequence). This CDR3 contains 16 residues. CDR3 coding DNA: TGTGCCAGCAGCTATCAATCTAGCTCTCACACAGATACGCAGTATTTT. Amino acids: CASSYQSSSHTDTQYF. Based on the CDR3 plus reference TRBV13 and TRBJ2-3, the full variable domain is AAGVIQSPRHLIKEKRETATLKCYPIPRHDTVYWYQQGPGQDPQFLISFYEKMQSDKGSIPDRFSAQQFSDYHSELNMSSLELGDSALYFCASSYQSSSHTDTQYFGPGTRLTVL.

The chain couples TRBV18 to TRBJ2-1; 14 bases align to TRBD2. Germline CDR1 reads KGHSH; CDR2 reads LQKENI. This CDR3 has 15 residues. After removal of 4 bases from V and 8 bases from J, the junction contained 4 bases not matched to a gene. In nucleotides, the CDR3 is TGTGCCAGCTCACTGAGACTAGCGGGAGGGGATGAGCAGTTCTTC. Translating it yields CASSLRLAGGDEQFF.

This rearrangement joins TRBV18 to TRBJ2-2, with a weak D call TRBD2 (6 bases). Trimming took 1 base from V and 2 from J, leaving 26 bases between them. This CDR3 region has 21 residues. Looked up from germline, CDR1 is KGHSH and CDR2 is LQKENI. The CDR3 loop is CASSPLTPGRQNPENTGELFF. The DNA of the CDR3 is TGTGCCAGCTCACCACTTACCCCCGGGAGACAAAACCCGGAAAACACCGGGGAGCTGTTTTTT.

As to this clone: Lacking the conserved final phenylalanine or tryptophan, this CDR3 likely reflects a read error. The CDR3 region is CAWSVRRTSKDGYTL. The CDR3 DNA follows: TGTGCCTGGAGTGTACGTCGGACTAGCAAGGATGGCTACACCCTC. This chain links TRBV30 with TRBJ1-2; D is uncertain. V lost 0 bases and J lost 6, with 17 bases in between. CDR1 and CDR2 from the germline V gene are GTSNPN and SVGIG (reference sequence). The length of the CDR3 is 15 residues.

The CDR3 protein is CASSLSGSRGTGELFF. In DNA form, the CDR3 reads TGTGCCAGCAGCTTAAGTGGGTCGCGAGGCACCGGGGAGCTGTTTTTT. The rearrangement links TRBV7-3 to TRBJ2-2; D remains ambiguous. This CDR3 comprises 16 residues. V was clipped by 1 base and J by 4 bases, with 13 bases between them. Germline CDR1 SGHTA, CDR2 FQGTGA.

This chain links TRBV4-1 with TRBJ1-4; D is perhaps TRBD1 (6 bases). The CDR3 consists of 15 residues. Trimming took 4 bases from V and 7 from J, leaving 16 bases between them. CDR1 is MGHRA, CDR2 YSYEKL, per germline. The CDR3 DNA is TGCGCCAGCAGCCCCCGACAGGCTGGGTTTGAAAAACTGTTTTTT. This encodes CASSPRQAGFEKLFF.

Notes on this clone: An end of the junction does not agree with germline; a read error may underlie this. Other DNA sequences of this sample code for an identical CDR3. This chain joins TRBV7-3 and TRBJ1-6; tentative D call: TRBD1 (5 bases). Germline CDR1 SGHTA, CDR2 FQGTGA. The CDR3 runs 17 residues. The CDR3 region is CASNMGGGRSYNSPLHF. DNA for the CDR3: TGTGCCAGCAACATGGGCGGGGGTAGGTCCTATAATTCCCCCCTCCACTTT.

The genes are TRBV5-6 and TRBJ2-1; 10 bases map to TRBD1. Trimming took 4 bases from V and 3 from J; bases not matched to a gene: 7. Germline V gives CDR1 SGHDT, CDR2 YYEEEE. The CDR3 has 16 amino acids. The CDR3 DNA is TGTGCCAGCAGCCTACCCGGGACAGGGGACTACAATGAGCAGTTCTTC. It yields the protein CASSLPGTGDYNEQFF.

This rearrangement joins TRBV7-2 to TRBJ2-3, with D perhaps TRBD2 (6 bases). CDR1 is SGHTA and CDR2 is FQGNSA in the germline V gene. The germline V and J ends were trimmed by 2 bases and 9 bases, with 18 bases remaining between them. CDR3 length: 15 amino acids. CDR3 sequence (DNA): TGTGCCAGCAGCTTAAATGCTGCGGGGCTCGGCACGCAGTATTTT. The encoded protein is CASSLNAAGLGTQYF.

This clone occurred once. The chain is built from TRBV27 and TRBJ2-1, with a weak D call TRBD1 (6 bases). Trimming pared 3 bases from V and 6 bases from J, leaving 15 bases between. The CDR3 totals 15 residues. Germline V lookup: CDR1 MNHEY, CDR2 SMNVEV (reference sequence). The CDR3 is CASSFWGRSPNEQFF. In DNA, the CDR3 is TGTGCCAGCAGTTTTTGGGGGCGAAGTCCCAATGAGCAGTTCTTC.

Only one count was recorded for this clone. The V gene is TRBV18, the J gene TRBJ2-1; TRBD2 matches at 8 bases. CDR3 length: 13 amino acids. Unmatched junction bases numbered 7, after V lost 0 bases and J lost 15 bases. Germline CDR1 reads KGHSH; CDR2 reads LQKENI. The CDR3 protein is CASSPPPGTRLFF. The CDR3 region has the DNA TGTGCCAGCTCACCACCGCCCGGGACTAGGCTGTTCTTC.

Regarding this clone: This CDR3 is also generated by other DNA sequences in the sample. CDR3 DNA: TGTGCCAGCAGCTTAGGGCAGGGGAACACAGATACGCAGTATTTT. This sequence encodes CASSLGQGNTDTQYF. The rearrangement links TRBV11-3 to TRBJ2-3; TRBD1 is a possible D gene (6 bases). Germline-derived CDR1 and CDR2 are SGHNT and YENEEA. V was trimmed by 1 base and J by 2 bases, leaving 10 bases between them. The CDR3 loop spans 15 amino acids. The variable domain in full, completed from reference TRBV11-3 and TRBJ2-3, reads EAGVVQSPRYKIIEKKQPVAFWCNPISGHNTLYWYLQNLGQGPELLIRYENEEAVDDSQLPKDRFSAERLKGVDSTLKIQPAELGDSAVYLCASSLGQGNTDTQYFGPGTRLTVL.

The CDR3 protein is CASSLARSTDTQYF. The CDR3 nucleotides are TGTGCCAGCAGCTTAGCGAGAAGCACAGATACGCAGTATTTT. V gene TRBV7-2 combines with J gene TRBJ2-3; D is ambiguous. CDR1 SGHTA and CDR2 FQGNSA come from the germline V gene. The CDR3 covers 14 residues. V dropped 0 bases and J dropped 0 bases, with 4 bases sitting between them.

This chain connects TRBV5-4 to TRBJ1-6; D gene unclear. The CDR3 extends over 16 amino acids. V was shortened by 0 bases and J by 7 bases, with 14 bases between the two germline ends. Germline loops: CDR1 SGHNT, CDR2 YYREEE (reference sequence). CDR3 protein: CASSLDGGNRNSPLHF. The CDR3 region has the DNA TGTGCCAGCAGCTTGGATGGAGGAAACCGGAATTCACCCCTCCACTTT.

The rearrangement uses TRBV7-3 and TRBJ2-5, with D tentatively TRBD1 (6 bases). The V end lost 5 bases, the J end lost 2 bases, and 15 bases lay between the germline ends. Looked up from germline, CDR1 is SGHTA and CDR2 is FQGTGA. The CDR3 covers 15 residues. CDR3 protein: CASSPGARAQETQYF. CDR3 bases: TGTGCCAGCAGCCCAGGGGCCCGGGCACAAGAGACCCAGTACTTC.

The chain uses TRBV29-1 and TRBJ2-7; 10 bases map to TRBD1. Trimming cost V 3 bases and J 6 bases; bases outside gene matches: 2. Germline CDR1 is SQVTM and CDR2 is ANQGSEA. The CDR3 consists of 12 residues. In DNA, the CDR3 is TGCAGCGTTGAGGGACAGGGGCTCGAGCAGTACTTC. Translation: CSVEGQGLEQYF.

J is TRBJ2-2 and V is TRBV4-3; 8 bases fit TRBD1. With 0 bases clipped from V and 5 bases from J, the junction kept 8 bases outside the gene matches. The CDR3 contains 17 residues. Germline CDR1 reads LGHNA; CDR2 reads YSLEER. The CDR3 loop is CASSQDPRGRFTGELFF. CDR3 DNA sequence: TGCGCCAGCAGCCAAGATCCCAGGGGGCGTTTTACCGGGGAGCTGTTTTTT.

This rearrangement joins TRBV27 to TRBJ1-2, with TRBD1 identical over 7 bases. CDR1 and CDR2 from the germline V gene are MNHEY and SMNVEV (reference sequence). The trim removed 0 bases at V and 4 bases at J, leaving 8 bases unmatched. This CDR3 contains 16 residues. This CDR3 reads CASSLSRTGDSYGYTF. The CDR3 DNA follows: TGTGCCAGCAGTTTATCCCGGACAGGAGACAGCTATGGCTACACCTTC.

V gene TRBV2 combines with J gene TRBJ1-1; 9 nucleotides match TRBD1. Unmatched junction bases numbered 16, after V lost 8 bases and J lost 6 bases. Germline V gene lookup returns CDR1 SNHLY and CDR2 FYNNEI. This CDR3 spans 16 amino acids. CDR3: CASRGSGQGVGSEAFF. The CDR3 DNA reads TGTGCCAGCCGGGGCTCGGGACAGGGAGTAGGCTCTGAAGCTTTCTTT.

This chain links TRBV10-3 with TRBJ1-3; 9 nucleotides align to TRBD1. There are 16 residues in the CDR3. The germline V gene encodes CDR1 ENHRY and CDR2 SYGVKD. With 4 bases clipped from V and 2 bases from J, the junction kept 6 bases outside the gene matches. CDR3 sequence: CAISGDRGVAGNTIYF. CDR3 DNA: TGTGCCATCAGTGGTGACAGGGGGGTAGCTGGAAACACCATATATTTT.

This chain uses TRBV28 with TRBJ1-2; D uncertain. Per germline, CDR1 MDHEN and CDR2 SYDVKM. V lost 6 bases and J lost 4, with 6 bases in between. The length of the CDR3 is 11 residues. The CDR3 protein is CASRSSYGYTF. The DNA of the CDR3 is TGTGCCAGCAGATCTTCCTATGGCTACACCTTC.

V gene TRBV11-3 combines with J gene TRBJ2-7; D remains unclear. Germline V gene sequence: CDR1 SGHNT, CDR2 YENEEA. This CDR3 comprises 14 residues. Trimming took off 2 bases at V and 7 bases at J, with 15 bases between the two ends. The DNA for the CDR3 is TGTGCCAGCAGCTTAACCTCAGGTGCCTGGGAGCAGTACTTC. It is translated as CASSLTSGAWEQYF.

V gene TRBV18 combines with J gene TRBJ2-1, with 10 bases that match TRBD2. The CDR3 consists of 18 residues. The germline V gene encodes CDR1 KGHSH and CDR2 LQKENI. V lost 2 bases and J lost 5; bases outside the gene matches: 12. CDR3 sequence reads: CASSPSGPRTSGNNEQFF. The CDR3, as DNA: TGTGCCAGCTCACCATCGGGCCCCCGGACTAGCGGTAACAATGAGCAGTTCTTC.

The gene calls are TRBV7-2 and TRBJ2-1; D ambiguous. The V gene's germline CDR1 is SGHTA and CDR2 FQGNSA. The CDR3 runs 13 residues. Trimming shortened V by 5 bases and J by 1 base, and 6 bases separated the two germline ends. Here the CDR3 DNA reads TGTGCCAGCAGCGCGACTTCCTACAATGAGCAGTTCTTC. Its translation is CASSATSYNEQFF.

The table lists this clone with a count of one. The V and J genes are TRBV7-2 and TRBJ2-3; 11 bases are a match to TRBD2. CDR1 and CDR2 from the germline V gene are SGHTA and FQGNSA. Trimming removed 5 bases from V and 4 bases from J; junction bases left unmatched: 2. This CDR3 has 14 amino acids. CDR3 DNA: TGTGCCAGCAGCACTAGCGGGAGAGCAGATACGCAGTATTTT. Its protein is CASSTSGRADTQYF.

V usage is TRBV19 and J usage is TRBJ2-7; D ambiguous. V lost 6 bases to trimming and J lost 4 bases, with 16 bases between them. The CDR3 spans 14 residues. From germline, CDR1 is LNHDA and CDR2 SQIVND (reference sequence). CDR3 bases: TGTGCCAGTAGACAACAAGGAGAGCTTTACGAGCAGTACTTC. Translated: CASRQQGELYEQYF.